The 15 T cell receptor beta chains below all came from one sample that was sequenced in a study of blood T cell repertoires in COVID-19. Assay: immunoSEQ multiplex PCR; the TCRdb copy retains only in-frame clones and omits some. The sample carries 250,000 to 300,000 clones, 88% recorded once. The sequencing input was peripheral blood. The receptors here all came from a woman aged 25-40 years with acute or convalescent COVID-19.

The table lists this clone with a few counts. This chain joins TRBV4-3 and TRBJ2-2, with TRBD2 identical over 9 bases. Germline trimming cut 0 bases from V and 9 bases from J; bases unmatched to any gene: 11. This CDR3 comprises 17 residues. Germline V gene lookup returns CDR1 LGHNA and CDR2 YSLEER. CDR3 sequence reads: CASSQDLAGERGRELFF. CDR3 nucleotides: TGCGCCAGCAGCCAAGATTTAGCGGGAGAGAGGGGGCGGGAGCTGTTTTTT.

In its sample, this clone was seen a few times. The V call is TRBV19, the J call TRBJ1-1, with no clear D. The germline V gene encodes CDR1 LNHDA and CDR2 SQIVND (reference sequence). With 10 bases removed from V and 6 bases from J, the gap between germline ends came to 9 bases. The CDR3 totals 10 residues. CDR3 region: CATSPAEAFF. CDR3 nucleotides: TGTGCCACGTCCCCTGCTGAAGCTTTCTTT.

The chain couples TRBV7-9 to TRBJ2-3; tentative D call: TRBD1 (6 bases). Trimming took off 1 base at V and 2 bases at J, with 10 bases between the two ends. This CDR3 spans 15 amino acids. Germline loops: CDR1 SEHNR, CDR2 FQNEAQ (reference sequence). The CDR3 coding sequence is TGTGCCAGCAGCTTAGTAAGGACAGCCACAGATACGCAGTATTTT. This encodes CASSLVRTATDTQYF.

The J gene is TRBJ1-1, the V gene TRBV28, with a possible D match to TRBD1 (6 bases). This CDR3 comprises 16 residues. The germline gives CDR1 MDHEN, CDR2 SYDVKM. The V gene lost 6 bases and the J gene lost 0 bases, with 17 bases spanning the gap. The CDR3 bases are TGTGCCAGCAGGAAAGGCAGGGGATTTATGAACACTGAAGCTTTCTTT. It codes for CASRKGRGFMNTEAFF.

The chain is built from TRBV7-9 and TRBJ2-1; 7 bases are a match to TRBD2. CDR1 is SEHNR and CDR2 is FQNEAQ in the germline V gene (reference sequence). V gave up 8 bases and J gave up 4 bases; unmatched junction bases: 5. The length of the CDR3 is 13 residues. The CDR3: CASGAGVYNEQFF. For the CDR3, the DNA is TGTGCCAGCGGGGCGGGGGTTTACAATGAGCAGTTCTTC.

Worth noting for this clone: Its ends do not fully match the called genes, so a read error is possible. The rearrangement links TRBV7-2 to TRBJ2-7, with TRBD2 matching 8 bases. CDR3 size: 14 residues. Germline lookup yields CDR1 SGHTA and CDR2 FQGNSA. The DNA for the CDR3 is TGTGCCAGCAGGTTAGCTAGCGGGCCCTACGAGCAGTACTTC. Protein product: CASRLASGPYEQYF.

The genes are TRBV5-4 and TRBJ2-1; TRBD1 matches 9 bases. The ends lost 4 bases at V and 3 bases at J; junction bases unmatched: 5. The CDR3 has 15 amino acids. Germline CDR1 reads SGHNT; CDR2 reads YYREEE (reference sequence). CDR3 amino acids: CASSRGQGSYNEQFF. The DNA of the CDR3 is TGTGCCAGCAGCCGGGGACAGGGAAGCTACAATGAGCAGTTCTTC.

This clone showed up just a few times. The CDR3 nucleotides are TGTGCCAGCTCACCAGCTAGCCCTGAAGCTTTCTTT. This encodes CASSPASPEAFF. J is TRBJ1-1 and V is TRBV18; D is ambiguous. The germline V gene encodes CDR1 KGHSH and CDR2 LQKENI. V was pared by 2 bases and J by 6 bases, with 7 bases between. The CDR3 is made up of 12 amino acids.

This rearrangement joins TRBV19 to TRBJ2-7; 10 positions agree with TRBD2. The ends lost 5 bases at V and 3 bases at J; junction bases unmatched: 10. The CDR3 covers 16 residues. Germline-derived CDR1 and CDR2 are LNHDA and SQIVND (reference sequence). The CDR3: CASSSRLGTSVYEQYF. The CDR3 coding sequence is TGTGCCAGTAGTTCAAGGCTCGGGACTAGCGTCTACGAGCAGTACTTC.

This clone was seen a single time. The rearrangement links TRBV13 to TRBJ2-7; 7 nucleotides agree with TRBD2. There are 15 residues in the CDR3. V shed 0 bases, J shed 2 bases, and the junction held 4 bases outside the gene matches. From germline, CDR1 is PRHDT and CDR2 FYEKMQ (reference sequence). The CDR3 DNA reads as TGTGCCAGCAGCTTAGGGGCGGGAGCTGCCTACGAGCAGTACTTC. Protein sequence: CASSLGAGAAYEQYF.

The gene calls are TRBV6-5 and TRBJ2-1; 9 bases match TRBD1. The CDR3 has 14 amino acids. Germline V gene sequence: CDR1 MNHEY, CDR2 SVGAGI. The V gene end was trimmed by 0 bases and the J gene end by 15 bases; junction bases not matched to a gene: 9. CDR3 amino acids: CASSYSTATGGTFF. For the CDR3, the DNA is TGTGCCAGCAGTTACTCGACTGCGACAGGGGGAACGTTCTTC.

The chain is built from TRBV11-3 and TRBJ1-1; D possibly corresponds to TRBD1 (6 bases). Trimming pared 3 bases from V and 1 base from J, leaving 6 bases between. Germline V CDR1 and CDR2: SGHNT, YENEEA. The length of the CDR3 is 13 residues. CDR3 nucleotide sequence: TGTGCCAGCAGCTTGACAGGGAACACTGAAGCTTTCTTT. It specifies CASSLTGNTEAFF.

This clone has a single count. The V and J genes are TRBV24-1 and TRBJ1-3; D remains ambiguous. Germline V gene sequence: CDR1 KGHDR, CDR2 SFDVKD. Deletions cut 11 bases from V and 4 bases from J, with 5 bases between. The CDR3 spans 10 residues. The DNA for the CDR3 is TGTGCCAATCTGGGAAACACCATATATTTT. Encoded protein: CANLGNTIYF.

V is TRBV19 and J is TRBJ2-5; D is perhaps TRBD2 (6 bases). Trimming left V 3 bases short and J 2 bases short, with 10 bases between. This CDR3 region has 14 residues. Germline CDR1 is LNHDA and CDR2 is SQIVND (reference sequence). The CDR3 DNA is TGTGCCAGTAGTATTACGGGGGTGCAAGAGACCCAGTACTTC. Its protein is CASSITGVQETQYF. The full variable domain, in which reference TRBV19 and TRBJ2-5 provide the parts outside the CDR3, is DGGITQSPKYLFRKEGQNVTLSCEQNLNHDAMYWYRQDPGQGLRLIYYSQIVNDFQKGDIAEGYSVSREKKESFPLTVTSAQKNPTAFYLCASSITGVQETQYFGPGTRLLVL.

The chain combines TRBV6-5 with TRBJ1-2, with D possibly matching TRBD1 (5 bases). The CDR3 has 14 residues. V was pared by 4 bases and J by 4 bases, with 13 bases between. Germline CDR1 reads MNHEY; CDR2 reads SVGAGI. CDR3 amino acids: CASSSRTFFYGYTF. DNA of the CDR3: TGTGCCAGCAGTTCTCGGACATTTTTCTATGGCTACACCTTC.